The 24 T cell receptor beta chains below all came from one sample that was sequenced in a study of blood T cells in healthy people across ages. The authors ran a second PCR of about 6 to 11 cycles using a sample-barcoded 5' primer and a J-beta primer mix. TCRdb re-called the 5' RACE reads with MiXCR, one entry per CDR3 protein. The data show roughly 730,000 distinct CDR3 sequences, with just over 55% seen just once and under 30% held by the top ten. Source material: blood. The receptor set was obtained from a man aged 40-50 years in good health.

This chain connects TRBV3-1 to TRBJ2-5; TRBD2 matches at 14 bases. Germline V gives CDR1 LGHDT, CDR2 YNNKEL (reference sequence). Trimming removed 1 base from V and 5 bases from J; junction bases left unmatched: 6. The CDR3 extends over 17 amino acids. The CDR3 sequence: CASSQGLGLAGVETQYF. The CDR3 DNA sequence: TGTGCCAGCAGCCAAGGACTGGGACTAGCGGGAGTGGAGACCCAGTACTTC.

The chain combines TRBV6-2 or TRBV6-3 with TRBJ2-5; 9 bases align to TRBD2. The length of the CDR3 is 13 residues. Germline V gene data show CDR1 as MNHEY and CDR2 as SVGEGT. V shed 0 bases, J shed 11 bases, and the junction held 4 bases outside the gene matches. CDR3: CASSYSLAGEQYF. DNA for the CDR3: TGTGCCAGCAGTTACTCTTTAGCGGGAGAGCAGTACTTC.

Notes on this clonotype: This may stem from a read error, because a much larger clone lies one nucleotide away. The CDR3 DNA sequence: TGTGCCAGCAGCCAAAGCGGGGATACCTACAATGAGCAGTACTTC. It codes for CASSQSGDTYNEQYF. This chain uses TRBV6-5 with TRBJ2-7, with TRBD2 matching 7 bases. The CDR3 consists of 15 residues. The ends lost 6 bases at V and 7 bases at J; junction bases unmatched: 15. From germline, CDR1 is MNHEY and CDR2 SVGAGI.

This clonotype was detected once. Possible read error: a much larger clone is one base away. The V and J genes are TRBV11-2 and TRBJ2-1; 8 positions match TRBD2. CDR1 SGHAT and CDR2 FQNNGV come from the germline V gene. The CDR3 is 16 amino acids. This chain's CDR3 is CVSSPALAGGFGEQFF. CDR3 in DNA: TGTGTCAGCAGCCCAGCCCTAGCGGGTGGTTTTGGGGAGCAGTTCTTC.

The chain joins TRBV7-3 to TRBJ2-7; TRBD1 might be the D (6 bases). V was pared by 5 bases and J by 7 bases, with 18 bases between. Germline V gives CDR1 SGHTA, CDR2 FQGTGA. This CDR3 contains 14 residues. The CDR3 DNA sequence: TGTGCCAGCAGCCAGGGGCAGATGGGGAATGAGCAGTACTTC. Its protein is CASSQGQMGNEQYF.

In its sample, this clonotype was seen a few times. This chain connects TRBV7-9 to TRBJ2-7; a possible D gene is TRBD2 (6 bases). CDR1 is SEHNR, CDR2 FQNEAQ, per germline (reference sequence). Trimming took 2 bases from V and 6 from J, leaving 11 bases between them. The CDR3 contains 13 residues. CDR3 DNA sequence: TGTGCCAGCAGCTTAAATCCAGCGGGCGAGCAGTACTTC. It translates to CASSLNPAGEQYF.

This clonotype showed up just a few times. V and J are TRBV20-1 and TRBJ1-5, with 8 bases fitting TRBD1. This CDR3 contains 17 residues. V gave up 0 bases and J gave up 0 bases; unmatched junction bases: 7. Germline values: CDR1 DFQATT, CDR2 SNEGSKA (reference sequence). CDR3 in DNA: TGCAGTGCTAGAGATTTGAGGGGACAGGATAGCAATCAGCCCCAGCATTTT. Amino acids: CSARDLRGQDSNQPQHF.

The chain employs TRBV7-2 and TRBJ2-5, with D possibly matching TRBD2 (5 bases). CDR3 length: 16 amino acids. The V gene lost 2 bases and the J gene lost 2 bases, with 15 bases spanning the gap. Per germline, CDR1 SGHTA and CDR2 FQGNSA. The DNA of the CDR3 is TGTGCCAGCAGCTTATTTCATAGGGCGGGTCAAGAGACCCAGTACTTC. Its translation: CASSLFHRAGQETQYF.

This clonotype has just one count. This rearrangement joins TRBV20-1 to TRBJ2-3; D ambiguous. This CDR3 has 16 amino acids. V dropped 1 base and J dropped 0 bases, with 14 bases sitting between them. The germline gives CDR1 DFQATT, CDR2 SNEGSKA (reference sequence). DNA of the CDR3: TGCAGTGCTAGAGGGGTAGGCCGGTGGAGCACAGATACGCAGTATTTT. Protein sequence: CSARGVGRWSTDTQYF.

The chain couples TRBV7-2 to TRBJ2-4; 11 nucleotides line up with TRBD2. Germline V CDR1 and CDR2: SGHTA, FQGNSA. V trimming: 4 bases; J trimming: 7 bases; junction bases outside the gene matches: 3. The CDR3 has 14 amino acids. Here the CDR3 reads CASSYTSGSNIQYF. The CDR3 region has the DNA TGTGCCAGCAGCTATACTAGCGGGAGTAACATTCAGTACTTC.

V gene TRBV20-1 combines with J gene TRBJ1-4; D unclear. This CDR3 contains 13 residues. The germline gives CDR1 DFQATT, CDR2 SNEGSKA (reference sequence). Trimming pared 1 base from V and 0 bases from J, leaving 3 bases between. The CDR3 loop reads CSARVATNEKLFF. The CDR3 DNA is TGCAGTGCTAGAGTTGCAACTAATGAAAAACTGTTTTTT.

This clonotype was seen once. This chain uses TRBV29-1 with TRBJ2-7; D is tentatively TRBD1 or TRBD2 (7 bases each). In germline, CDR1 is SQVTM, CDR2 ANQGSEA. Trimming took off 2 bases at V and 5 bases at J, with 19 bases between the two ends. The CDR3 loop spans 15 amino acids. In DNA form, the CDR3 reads TGCAGCGTTGAACAGCAGGGGAGGGGGCTCGACGAGCAGTACTTC. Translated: CSVEQQGRGLDEQYF.

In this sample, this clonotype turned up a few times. The CDR3 region has the DNA TGTGCCAGCAGTCGGACTGCGGCCTACGAGCAGTACTTC. This translates into CASSRTAAYEQYF. This sequence joins TRBV12-3 or TRBV12-4 and TRBJ2-7; maybe TRBD2 (5 bases). This CDR3 region has 13 residues. V lost 5 bases to trimming and J lost 2 bases, with 10 bases between them.

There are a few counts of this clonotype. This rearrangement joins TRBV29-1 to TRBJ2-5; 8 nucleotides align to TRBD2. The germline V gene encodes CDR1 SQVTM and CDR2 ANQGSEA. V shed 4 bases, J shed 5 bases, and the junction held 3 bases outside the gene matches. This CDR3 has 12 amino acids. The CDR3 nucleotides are TGCAGCGTTGGGACTAGCATGGAGACCCAGTACTTC. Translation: CSVGTSMETQYF.

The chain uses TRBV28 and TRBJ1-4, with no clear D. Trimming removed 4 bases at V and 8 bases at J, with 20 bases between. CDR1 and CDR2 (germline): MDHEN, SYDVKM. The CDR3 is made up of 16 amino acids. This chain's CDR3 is CASSSPRRVGREKLFF. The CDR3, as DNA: TGTGCCAGCAGTTCCCCGAGACGGGTCGGGAGAGAAAAACTGTTTTTT. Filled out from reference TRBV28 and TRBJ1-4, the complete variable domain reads DVKVTQSSRYLVKRTGEKVFLECVQDMDHENMFWYRQDPGLGLRLIYFSYDVKMKEKGDIPEGYSVSREKKERFSLILESASTNQTSMYLCASSSPRRVGREKLFFGSGTQLSVL.

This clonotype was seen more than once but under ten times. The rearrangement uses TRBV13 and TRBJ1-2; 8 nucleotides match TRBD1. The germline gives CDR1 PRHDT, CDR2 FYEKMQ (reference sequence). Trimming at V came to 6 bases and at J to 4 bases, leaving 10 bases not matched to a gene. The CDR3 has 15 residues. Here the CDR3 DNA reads TGTGCCAGCAGGGGCGGACAGGGTAGGGGCTATGGCTACACCTTC. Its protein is CASRGGQGRGYGYTF.

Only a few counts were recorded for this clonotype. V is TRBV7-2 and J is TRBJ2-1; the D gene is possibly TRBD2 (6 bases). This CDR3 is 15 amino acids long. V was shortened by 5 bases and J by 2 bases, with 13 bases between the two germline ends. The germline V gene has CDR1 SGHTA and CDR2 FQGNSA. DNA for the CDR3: TGTGCCAGCAGCAGAGGGAGGTCGACCTACAATGAGCAGTTCTTC. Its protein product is CASSRGRSTYNEQFF.

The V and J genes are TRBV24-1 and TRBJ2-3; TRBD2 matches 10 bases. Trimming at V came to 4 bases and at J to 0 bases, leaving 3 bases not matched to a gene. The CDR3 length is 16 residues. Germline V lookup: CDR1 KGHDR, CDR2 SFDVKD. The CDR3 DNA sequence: TGTGCCACCAGTGAGCAACTAGCGGGAAGCACAGATACGCAGTATTTT. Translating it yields CATSEQLAGSTDTQYF.

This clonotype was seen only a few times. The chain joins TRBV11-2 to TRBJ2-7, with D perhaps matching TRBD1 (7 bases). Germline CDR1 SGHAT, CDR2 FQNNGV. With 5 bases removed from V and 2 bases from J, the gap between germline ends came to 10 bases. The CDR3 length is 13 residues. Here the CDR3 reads CASSQGGPYEQYF. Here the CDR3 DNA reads TGTGCCAGCAGCCAGGGGGGTCCCTACGAGCAGTACTTC.

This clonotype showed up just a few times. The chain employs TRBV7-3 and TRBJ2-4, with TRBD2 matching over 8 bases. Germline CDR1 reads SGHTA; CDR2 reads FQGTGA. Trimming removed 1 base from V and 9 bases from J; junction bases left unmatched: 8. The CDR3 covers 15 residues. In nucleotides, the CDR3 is TGTGCCAGCAGCTTAAACGGGGGGGCCAAGGGCATTCAGTACTTC. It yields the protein CASSLNGGAKGIQYF.

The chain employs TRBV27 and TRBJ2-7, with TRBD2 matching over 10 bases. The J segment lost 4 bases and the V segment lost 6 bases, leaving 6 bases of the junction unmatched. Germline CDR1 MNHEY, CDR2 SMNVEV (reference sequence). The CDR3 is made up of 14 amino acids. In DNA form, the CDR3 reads TGTGCCAGCAGAGCTAGCGGGAGAGGGTACGAGCAGTACTTC. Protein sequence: CASRASGRGYEQYF.

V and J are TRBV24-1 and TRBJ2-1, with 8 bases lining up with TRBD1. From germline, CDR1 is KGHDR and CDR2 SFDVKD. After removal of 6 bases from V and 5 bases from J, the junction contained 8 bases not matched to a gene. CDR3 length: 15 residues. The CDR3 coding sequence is TGTGCCACCAGTCGGCAAGGACAGGGAAACAATGAGCAGTTCTTC. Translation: CATSRQGQGNNEQFF.

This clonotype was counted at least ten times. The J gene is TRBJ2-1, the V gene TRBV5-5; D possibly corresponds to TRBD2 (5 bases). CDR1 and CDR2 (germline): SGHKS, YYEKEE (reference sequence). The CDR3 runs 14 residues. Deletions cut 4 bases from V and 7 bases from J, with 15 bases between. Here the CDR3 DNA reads TGTGCCAGCAGCCCCAGCGGAATGCGTAATGAGCAGTTCTTC. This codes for CASSPSGMRNEQFF.

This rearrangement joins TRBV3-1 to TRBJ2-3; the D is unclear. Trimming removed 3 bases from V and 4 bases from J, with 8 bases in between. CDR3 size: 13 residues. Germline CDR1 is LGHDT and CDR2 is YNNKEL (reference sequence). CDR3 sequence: CASSHRSPDTQYF. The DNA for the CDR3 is TGTGCCAGCAGCCACCGGTCTCCAGATACGCAGTATTTT.